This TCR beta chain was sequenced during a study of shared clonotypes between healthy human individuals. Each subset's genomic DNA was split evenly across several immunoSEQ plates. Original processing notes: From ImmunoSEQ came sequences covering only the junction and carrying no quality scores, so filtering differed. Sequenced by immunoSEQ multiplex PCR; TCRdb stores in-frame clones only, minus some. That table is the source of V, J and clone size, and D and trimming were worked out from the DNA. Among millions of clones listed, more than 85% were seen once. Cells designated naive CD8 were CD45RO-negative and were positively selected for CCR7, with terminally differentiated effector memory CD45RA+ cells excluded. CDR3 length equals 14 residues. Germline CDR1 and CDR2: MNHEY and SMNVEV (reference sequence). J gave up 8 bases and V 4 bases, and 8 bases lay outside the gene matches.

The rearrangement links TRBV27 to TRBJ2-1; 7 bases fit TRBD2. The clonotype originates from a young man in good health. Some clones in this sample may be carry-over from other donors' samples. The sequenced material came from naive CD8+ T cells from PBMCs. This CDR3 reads CASSSRGGSHEQFF. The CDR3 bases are TGTGCCAGCAGTTCCCGGGGCGGGAGCCATGAGCAGTTCTTC.